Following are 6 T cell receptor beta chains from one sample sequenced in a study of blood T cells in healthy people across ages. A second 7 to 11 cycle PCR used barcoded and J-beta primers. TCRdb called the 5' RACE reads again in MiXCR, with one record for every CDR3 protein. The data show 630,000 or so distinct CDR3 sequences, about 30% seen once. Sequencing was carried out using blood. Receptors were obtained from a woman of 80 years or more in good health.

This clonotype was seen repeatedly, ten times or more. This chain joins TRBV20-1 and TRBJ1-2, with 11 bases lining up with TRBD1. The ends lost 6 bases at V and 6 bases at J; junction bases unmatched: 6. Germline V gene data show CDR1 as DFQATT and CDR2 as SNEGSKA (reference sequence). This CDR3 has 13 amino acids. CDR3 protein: CSAPTGQGDGYTF. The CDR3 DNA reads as TGCAGTGCGCCCACGGGACAGGGGGATGGCTACACCTTC.

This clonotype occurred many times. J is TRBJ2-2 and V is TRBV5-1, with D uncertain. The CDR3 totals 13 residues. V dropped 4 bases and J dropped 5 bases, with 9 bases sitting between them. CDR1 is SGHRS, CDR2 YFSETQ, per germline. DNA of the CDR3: TGCGCCAGCAGCCCCCTCGGGACCGGGGAGCTGTTTTTT. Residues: CASSPLGTGELFF.

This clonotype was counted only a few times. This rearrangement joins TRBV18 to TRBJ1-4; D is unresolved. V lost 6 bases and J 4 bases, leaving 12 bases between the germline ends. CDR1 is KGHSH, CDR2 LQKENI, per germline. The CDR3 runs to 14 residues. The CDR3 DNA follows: TGTGCCAGCTCCCTTGAAAGTAGTAATGAAAAACTGTTTTTT. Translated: CASSLESSNEKLFF.

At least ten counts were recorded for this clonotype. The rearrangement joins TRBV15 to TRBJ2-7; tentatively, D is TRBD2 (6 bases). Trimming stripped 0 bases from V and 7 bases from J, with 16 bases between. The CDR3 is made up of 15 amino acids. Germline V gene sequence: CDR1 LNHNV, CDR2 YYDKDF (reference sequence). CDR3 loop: CATSRDFGGEAEQYF. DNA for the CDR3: TGTGCCACCAGCAGAGATTTTGGCGGGGAGGCGGAGCAGTACTTC.

Here the CDR3 DNA reads TGCAGTGCTAGCCACGCCGGAGAGCAGTACTTC. This gives the protein CSASHAGEQYF. J is TRBJ2-5 and V is TRBV20-1, with D unclear. Germline assignment: CDR1 DFQATT and CDR2 SNEGSKA (reference sequence). This CDR3 spans 11 amino acids. With 3 bases removed from V and 11 bases from J, the gap between germline ends came to 13 bases.

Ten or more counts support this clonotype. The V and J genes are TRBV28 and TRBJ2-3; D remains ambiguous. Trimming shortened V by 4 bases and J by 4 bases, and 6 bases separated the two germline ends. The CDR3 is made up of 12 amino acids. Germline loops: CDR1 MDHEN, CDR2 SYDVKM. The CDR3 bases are TGTGCCAGCAGTTCGCAACCAGATACGCAGTATTTT. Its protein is CASSSQPDTQYF.